The 32 T cell receptor beta chains listed next were all sequenced from one sample in a study of control samples from healthy donors and cancer patients. Only in-frame clones appear in the TCRdb table, and some are missing; sequencing was by immunoSEQ multiplex PCR. The data contain roughly 120,000 clones, 85% to 90% of them singletons. Sample: blood. Every receptor here comes from a woman aged 70-85 years in good health.

The chain has TRBV11-2 and TRBJ2-1, with 8 positions matching TRBD1. Germline trimming cut 5 bases from V and 11 bases from J; bases unmatched to any gene: 2. The CDR3 consists of 11 residues. Germline loops: CDR1 SGHAT, CDR2 FQNNGV. The CDR3 region is CASSQGAQQFF. CDR3 DNA: TGTGCCAGCAGCCAGGGGGCGCAGCAGTTCTTC.

The gene calls are TRBV4-1 and TRBJ2-5; D gene ambiguous. Trimming removed 0 bases from V and 1 base from J, with 9 bases in between. Germline CDR1 MGHRA, CDR2 YSYEKL. There are 15 residues in the CDR3. The DNA for the CDR3 is TGCGCCAGCAGCCAAGATATCAGCTCCCAAGAGACCCAGTACTTC. Its protein is CASSQDISSQETQYF.

This chain joins TRBV5-6 and TRBJ1-2; possibly TRBD1 for D (6 bases). Per the germline V gene, CDR1 is SGHDT and CDR2 is YYEEEE. The CDR3 length is 15 residues. Trimming stripped 4 bases from V and 3 bases from J, with 16 bases between. Here the CDR3 reads CASSPGTNPDYGYTF. CDR3 DNA: TGTGCCAGCAGCCCTGGGACAAATCCAGACTATGGCTACACCTTC. The variable domain in full, with the rest retrieved from reference TRBV5-6 and TRBJ1-2, is DAGVTQSPTHLIKTRGQQVTLRCSPKSGHDTVSWYQQALGQGPQFIFQYYEEEERQRGNFPDRFSGHQFPNYSSELNVNALLLGDSALYLCASSPGTNPDYGYTFGSGTRLTVV.

The chain employs TRBV3-1 (or the pseudogene TRBV3-2) and TRBJ1-1; D is undetermined. V lost 6 bases and J lost 1, with 12 bases in between. Germline-derived CDR1 and CDR2 are LGHDT and YNNKEL (reference sequence). The CDR3 loop spans 14 amino acids. The DNA for the CDR3 is TGTGCCAGCAGGAGCCGGGATCGGAACACTGAAGCTTTCTTT. This sequence encodes CASRSRDRNTEAFF.

The chain links TRBV23-1 to TRBJ2-7, with 9 nucleotides matching TRBD1. TRBV23-1 counts as an open reading frame of uncertain function. Germline trimming cut 6 bases from V and 2 bases from J; bases unmatched to any gene: 2. The CDR3 runs to 13 residues. Here the CDR3 DNA reads TGCGCCAGCAGGGGGACAGGGCCCTACGAGCAGTACTTC. It codes for CASRGTGPYEQYF.

The chain couples TRBV14 to TRBJ1-3; D perhaps matches TRBD1 (6 bases). The germline V gene encodes CDR1 SGHDN and CDR2 FVKESK. V was pared by 4 bases and J by 0 bases, with 13 bases between. This CDR3 spans 16 amino acids. CDR3: CASSRTADSSGNTIYF. CDR3 DNA sequence: TGTGCCAGCAGCCGGACAGCTGATAGCTCTGGAAACACCATATATTTT.

The chain carries TRBV5-1 and TRBJ2-1, with 9 bases identical to TRBD2. In germline, CDR1 is SGHRS, CDR2 YFSETQ. CDR3 length equals 15 residues. Losses at the gene ends were 0 bases for V and 3 bases for J; bases not matched to a gene: 1. The CDR3 sequence: CASSLEAGGYNEQFF. CDR3 coding DNA: TGCGCCAGCAGCTTGGAAGCGGGGGGCTACAATGAGCAGTTCTTC. Complete variable domain (other parts from reference TRBV5-1 and TRBJ2-1): KAGVTQTPRYLIKTRGQQVTLSCSPISGHRSVSWYQQTPGQGLQFLFEYFSETQRNKGNFPGRFSGRQFSNSRSEMNVSTLELGDSALYLCASSLEAGGYNEQFFGPGTRLTVL.

This chain joins TRBV11-2 and TRBJ2-1; unclear D gene. The CDR3 has 8 amino acids. Trimming pared 10 bases from V and 15 bases from J, leaving 10 bases between. In germline, CDR1 is SGHAT, CDR2 FQNNGV. The CDR3 sequence is CATTVGFF. CDR3 nucleotides: TGTGCCACCACCGTGGGGTTCTTC.

This clone turned up a few times. The rearrangement uses TRBV6-5 and TRBJ2-2; D tentatively fits TRBD1 or TRBD2 (5 bases each). Germline CDR1 and CDR2: MNHEY and SVGAGI. The CDR3 covers 14 residues. The germline V and J ends were trimmed by 2 bases and 7 bases, with 11 bases remaining between them. The CDR3 DNA follows: TGTGCCAGCAGTTACGGGACCCGGGGCGGGGAGCTGTTTTTT. It encodes CASSYGTRGGELFF.

CDR3 DNA sequence: TGCGCCAGCAGCCGTCTAGTAACAGGCACTGGAAACACCATATATTTT. Translated, it gives CASSRLVTGTGNTIYF. The rearrangement links TRBV4-3 to TRBJ1-3; D may be TRBD1 (5 bases). CDR3 length equals 16 residues. The germline V gene encodes CDR1 LGHNA and CDR2 YSLEER. V was cut by 4 bases and J by 2 bases, with 15 bases left in between.

V usage is TRBV6-5 and J usage is TRBJ2-2; D possibly corresponds to TRBD1 (7 bases). Germline values: CDR1 MNHEY, CDR2 SVGAGI. Trimming removed 5 bases at V and 4 bases at J, with 14 bases between. The CDR3 consists of 15 residues. The CDR3 sequence is CASSTEGAGTGELFF. CDR3 DNA: TGTGCCAGCAGTACGGAGGGGGCGGGCACCGGGGAGCTGTTTTTT.

The chain joins TRBV15 to TRBJ1-4; D uncertain. The CDR3 length is 15 residues. The V end was cut by 0 bases, the J end by 8 bases, with 13 bases between. CDR1 and CDR2 from the germline V gene are LNHNV and YYDKDF (reference sequence). The CDR3 nucleotides are TGTGCCACCAGCAGAGATATCACAGATAGAGAAAAACTGTTTTTT. Translation gives CATSRDITDREKLFF. Supplemented by reference TRBV15 and TRBJ1-4, the full variable domain reads DAMVIQNPRYQVTQFGKPVTLSCSQTLNHNVMYWYQQKSSQAPKLLFHYYDKDFNNEADTPDNFQSRRPNTSFCFLDIRSPGLGDTAMYLCATSRDITDREKLFFGSGTQLSVL.

The CDR3 here is CASRDRGGNSGNTIYF. In DNA form, the CDR3 reads TGTGCCAGTAGGGACAGGGGCGGAAACTCTGGAAACACCATATATTTT. The chain links TRBV19 to TRBJ1-3, with 9 bases matching TRBD1. CDR1 and CDR2 from the germline V gene are LNHDA and SQIVND (reference sequence). This CDR3 comprises 16 residues. V shed 6 bases and J 0 bases; nucleotides not matched to a gene: 6.

This clone was seen only a few times. The chain uses TRBV18 and TRBJ1-3, with D unclear. V dropped 1 base and J dropped 1 base, with 5 bases sitting between them. The germline V gene encodes CDR1 KGHSH and CDR2 LQKENI. There are 14 residues in the CDR3. CDR3 loop: CASSPRESGNTIYF. The CDR3 bases are TGTGCCAGCTCACCACGGGAGTCTGGAAACACCATATATTTT.

The DNA of the CDR3 is TGTGCCAGCACCCTGGGGGTGGGGACGGCGCTAGGAGAGACCCAGTACTTC. This translates into CASTLGVGTALGETQYF. This chain uses TRBV5-8 with TRBJ2-5; perhaps D is TRBD1 or TRBD2 (5 bases each). V lost 6 bases to trimming and J lost 4 bases, with 25 bases between them. In germline, CDR1 is SGHTS, CDR2 YDEGEE. This CDR3 spans 17 amino acids. Drawing the rest from reference TRBV5-8 and TRBJ2-5, the complete variable domain is EAGVTQSPTHLIKTRGQQATLRCSPISGHTSVYWYQQALGLGLQFLLWYDEGEERNRGNFPPRFSGRQFPNYSSELNVNALELEDSALYLCASTLGVGTALGETQYFGPGTRLLVL.

This chain connects TRBV7-2 to TRBJ2-7; TRBD1 agrees at 8 bases. The germline CDR1 and CDR2 sequences are SGHTA and FQGNSA. CDR3 length: 15 residues. V was clipped by 3 bases and J by 4 bases; unmatched bases: 8. CDR3 sequence (DNA): TGTGCCAGCAGCTTTACAGGGGGAGGTGGTTACGAGCAGTACTTC. Its protein is CASSFTGGGGYEQYF.

The rearrangement links TRBV4-1 to TRBJ2-2, with D perhaps being TRBD1 or TRBD2 (5 bases each). Per the germline V gene, CDR1 is MGHRA and CDR2 is YSYEKL. V shed 0 bases and J shed 5 bases, with 22 bases lying between them. The CDR3 covers 19 residues. DNA for the CDR3: TGCGCCAGCAGCCAAGACGGGGACGGCCGGGGTGTAAGAACCGGGGAGCTGTTTTTT. Translated, it gives CASSQDGDGRGVRTGELFF.

This clone occurred once. This chain joins TRBV6-5 and TRBJ2-7; 9 bases agree with TRBD1. Looked up from germline, CDR1 is MNHEY and CDR2 is SVGAGI. The CDR3 totals 14 residues. After removal of 6 bases from V and 5 bases from J, the junction contained 8 bases not matched to a gene. The CDR3 sequence is CASSGGQGSDEQYF. The CDR3 DNA is TGTGCCAGCAGCGGGGGACAGGGATCCGACGAGCAGTACTTC.

This clone was seen once. The rearrangement uses TRBV29-1 and TRBJ1-1; D gene unclear. The CDR3 sequence is 11 residues long. V was cut by 0 bases and J by 11 bases, with 10 bases left in between. Looked up from germline, CDR1 is SQVTM and CDR2 is ANQGSEA. The CDR3 here is CSVEDGWDAFF. Written as DNA, the CDR3 is TGCAGCGTTGAAGATGGGTGGGATGCTTTCTTT.

As DNA, the CDR3 is TGTGCCAGCAGTTTGCTAAACGAGGGCGCTGAAGCTTTCTTT. Translation: CASSLLNEGAEAFF. The V call is TRBV27, the J call TRBJ1-1, with D uncertain. Germline assignment: CDR1 MNHEY and CDR2 SMNVEV (reference sequence). The CDR3 has 14 residues. With 3 bases removed from V and 6 bases from J, the gap between germline ends came to 14 bases.

The V and J genes are TRBV4-2 and TRBJ1-4; D gene unclear. The ends were cut back, 0 bases at V and 4 bases at J, with 12 bases in the middle. CDR3 length: 16 residues. Germline loops: CDR1 LGHNA, CDR2 YNFKEQ. In DNA form, the CDR3 reads TGTGCCAGCAGCCAAGATGGTACAGCCGATAATGAAAAACTGTTTTTT. Its translation: CASSQDGTADNEKLFF.

The CDR3, as DNA: TGTGCCAGCAGCCGATTAGAGACCCAGTACTTC. It yields the protein CASSRLETQYF. The chain recombines TRBV6-6 with TRBJ2-5; D is undetermined. V lost 6 bases and J 4 bases, leaving 6 bases between the germline ends. CDR3 size: 11 residues. Germline CDR1 MNHNY, CDR2 SVGAGI (reference sequence).

The rearrangement uses TRBV5-1 and TRBJ2-2; D call uncertain. The CDR3 length is 14 residues. CDR1 SGHRS and CDR2 YFSETQ come from the germline V gene. With 2 bases removed from V and 0 bases from J, the gap between germline ends came to 5 bases. Here the CDR3 reads CASSLPPNTGELFF. The CDR3, as DNA: TGCGCCAGCAGCTTACCCCCGAACACCGGGGAGCTGTTTTTT. Using reference TRBV5-1 and TRBJ2-2 for the parts outside the CDR3, the full variable domain is KAGVTQTPRYLIKTRGQQVTLSCSPISGHRSVSWYQQTPGQGLQFLFEYFSETQRNKGNFPGRFSGRQFSNSRSEMNVSTLELGDSALYLCASSLPPNTGELFFGEGSRLTVL.

This chain connects TRBV5-6 to TRBJ2-2; D gene unclear. This CDR3 comprises 13 residues. V was pared by 1 base and J by 7 bases, with 8 bases between. Germline assignment: CDR1 SGHDT and CDR2 YYEEEE. The CDR3 sequence is CASSLLADGELFF. The CDR3 coding sequence is TGTGCCAGCAGCTTGCTTGCCGACGGGGAGCTGTTTTTT.

V usage is TRBV27 and J usage is TRBJ2-7; tentatively, D is TRBD1 (6 bases). Trimming took 3 bases from V and 2 from J, leaving 11 bases between them. CDR1 MNHEY and CDR2 SMNVEV come from the germline V gene (reference sequence). This CDR3 has 14 residues. CDR3 sequence: CASSFGTSPYEQYF. The CDR3 DNA reads TGTGCCAGCAGTTTCGGGACATCCCCCTACGAGCAGTACTTC.

The chain combines TRBV6-4 with TRBJ1-6, with D possibly TRBD1 on 5 matching bases. CDR1 is MRHNA and CDR2 is SNTAGT in the germline V gene. The V and J ends lost 3 bases and 5 bases respectively, with 5 bases between them. The CDR3 has 13 residues. CDR3 protein: CASSEDNNSPLHF. Here the CDR3 DNA reads TGTGCCAGCAGTGAGGACAATAATTCACCCCTCCACTTT.

This chain connects TRBV24-1 to TRBJ1-2; D gene ambiguous. CDR1 and CDR2 (germline): KGHDR, SFDVKD. This CDR3 comprises 11 residues. V was cut by 1 base and J by 5 bases, with 1 base left in between. The CDR3 bases are TGTGCCACCAGTGATTTATATGGCTACACCTTC. Translating it yields CATSDLYGYTF.

The chain combines TRBV18 with TRBJ1-1, with 7 bases that match TRBD1. CDR3 length equals 16 residues. V shed 2 bases and J 4 bases; nucleotides not matched to a gene: 10. Germline CDR1 reads KGHSH; CDR2 reads LQKENI. The CDR3 spells CASSPAQARGGTEAFF. CDR3 DNA sequence: TGTGCCAGCTCACCAGCCCAAGCCAGGGGGGGCACTGAAGCTTTCTTT.

The rearrangement links TRBV9 to TRBJ1-2; D is unresolved. Germline CDR1 is SGDLS and CDR2 is YYNGEE. Trimming took off 0 bases at V and 5 bases at J, with 8 bases between the two ends. The CDR3 sequence is 13 residues long. This CDR3 is CASSVDNFYGYTF. CDR3 in DNA: TGTGCCAGCAGCGTAGACAATTTTTATGGCTACACCTTC.

This sequence joins TRBV3-1 (or the pseudogene TRBV3-2) and TRBJ1-1; D is ambiguous. There are 11 residues in the CDR3. V shed 5 bases and J shed 11 bases, with 12 bases lying between them. The V gene's germline CDR1 is LGHDT and CDR2 YNNKEL (reference sequence). CDR3 coding DNA: TGTGCCAGCAGCGAGGGCCGAGGGGCTTTCTTT. Protein sequence: CASSEGRGAFF.

The gene calls are TRBV4-2 and TRBJ2-5; 13 bases line up with TRBD2. This CDR3 spans 16 amino acids. V shed 1 base and J 2 bases; nucleotides not matched to a gene: 1. Germline values: CDR1 LGHNA, CDR2 YNFKEQ. CDR3 sequence (DNA): TGTGCCAGCAGCCAAGTGACTAGCGGGGGGCAAGAGACCCAGTACTTC. Its translation is CASSQVTSGGQETQYF.

This chain joins TRBV4-2 and TRBJ1-4, with a tentative D call TRBD1 (5 bases). The V end lost 1 base, the J end lost 0 bases, and 6 bases lay between the germline ends. The CDR3 length is 15 residues. In germline, CDR1 is LGHNA, CDR2 YNFKEQ. The CDR3 here is CASSQAQATNEKLFF. In DNA form, the CDR3 reads TGTGCCAGCAGCCAAGCACAGGCAACTAATGAAAAACTGTTTTTT.